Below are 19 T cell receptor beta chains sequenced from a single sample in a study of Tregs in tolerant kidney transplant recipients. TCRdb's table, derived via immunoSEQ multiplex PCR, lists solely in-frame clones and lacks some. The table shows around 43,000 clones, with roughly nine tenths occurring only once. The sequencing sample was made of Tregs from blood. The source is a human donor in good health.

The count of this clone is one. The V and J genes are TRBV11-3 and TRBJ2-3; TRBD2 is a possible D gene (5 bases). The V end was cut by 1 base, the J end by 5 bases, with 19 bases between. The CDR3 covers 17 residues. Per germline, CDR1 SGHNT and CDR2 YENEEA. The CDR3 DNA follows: TGTGCCAGCAGCTTAGGGCGCGGACTCCCCGCTGGAGATACGCAGTATTTT. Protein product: CASSLGRGLPAGDTQYF.

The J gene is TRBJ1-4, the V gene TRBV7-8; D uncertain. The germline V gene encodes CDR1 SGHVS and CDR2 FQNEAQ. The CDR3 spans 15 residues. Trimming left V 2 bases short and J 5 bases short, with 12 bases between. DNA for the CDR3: TGTGCCAGCAGCTTACTACCTCGACGCAATGAAAAACTGTTTTTT. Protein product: CASSLLPRRNEKLFF.

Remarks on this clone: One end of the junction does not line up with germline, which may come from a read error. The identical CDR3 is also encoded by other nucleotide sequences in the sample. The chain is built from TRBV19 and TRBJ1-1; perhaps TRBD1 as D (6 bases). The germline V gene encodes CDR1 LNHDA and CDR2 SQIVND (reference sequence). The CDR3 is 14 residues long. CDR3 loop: CASSLTGLATEAFF. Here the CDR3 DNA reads TGCGCCAGTAGTCTTACAGGGTTGGCCACTGAAGCTTTCTTT.

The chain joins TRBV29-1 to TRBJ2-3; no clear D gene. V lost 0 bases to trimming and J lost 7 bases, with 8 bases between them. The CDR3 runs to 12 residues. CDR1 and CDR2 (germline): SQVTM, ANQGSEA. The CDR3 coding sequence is TGCAGCGTTGAAGATCGTAGGTATACGCAGTATTTT. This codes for CSVEDRRYTQYF.

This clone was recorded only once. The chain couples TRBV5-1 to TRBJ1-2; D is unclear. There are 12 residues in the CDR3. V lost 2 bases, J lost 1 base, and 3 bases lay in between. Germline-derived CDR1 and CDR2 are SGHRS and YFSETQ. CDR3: CASSFGNYGYTF. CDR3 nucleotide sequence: TGCGCCAGCAGCTTCGGTAACTATGGCTACACCTTC.

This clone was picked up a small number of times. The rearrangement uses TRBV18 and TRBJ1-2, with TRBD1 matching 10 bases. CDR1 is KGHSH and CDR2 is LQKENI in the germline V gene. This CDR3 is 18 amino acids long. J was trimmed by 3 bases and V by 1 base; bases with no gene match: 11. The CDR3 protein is CASSPQGQGVEWYYGYTF. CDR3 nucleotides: TGTGCCAGCTCACCACAAGGACAGGGGGTCGAATGGTACTATGGCTACACCTTC.

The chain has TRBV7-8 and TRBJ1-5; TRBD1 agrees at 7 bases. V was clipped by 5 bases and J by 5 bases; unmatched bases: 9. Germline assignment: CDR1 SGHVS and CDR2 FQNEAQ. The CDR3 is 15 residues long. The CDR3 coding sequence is TGTGCCAGCAGCCCGTGGACAGGTTCTGATCAGCCCCAGCATTTT. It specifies CASSPWTGSDQPQHF.

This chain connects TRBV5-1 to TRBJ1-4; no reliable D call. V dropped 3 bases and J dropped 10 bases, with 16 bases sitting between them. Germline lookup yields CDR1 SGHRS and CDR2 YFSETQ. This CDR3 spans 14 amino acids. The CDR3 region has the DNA TGCGCCAGCAGCTCGGCCACCTCTACGGGAAAACTGTTTTTT. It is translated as CASSSATSTGKLFF.

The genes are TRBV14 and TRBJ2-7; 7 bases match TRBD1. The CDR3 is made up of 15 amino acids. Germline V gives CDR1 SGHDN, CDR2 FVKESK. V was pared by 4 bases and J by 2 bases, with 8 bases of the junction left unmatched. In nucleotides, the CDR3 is TGTGCCAGCAGCCCCCAGAGACAGGGAGCCTACGAGCAGTACTTC. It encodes CASSPQRQGAYEQYF.

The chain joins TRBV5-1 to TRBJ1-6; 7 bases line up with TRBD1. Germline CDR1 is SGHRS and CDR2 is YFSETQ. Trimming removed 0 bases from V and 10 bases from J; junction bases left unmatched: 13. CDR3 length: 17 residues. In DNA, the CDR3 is TGCGCCAGCAGCTTGGCCGTGGGGCAGGGGGTTGGGTCACCCCTCCACTTT. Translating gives CASSLAVGQGVGSPLHF.

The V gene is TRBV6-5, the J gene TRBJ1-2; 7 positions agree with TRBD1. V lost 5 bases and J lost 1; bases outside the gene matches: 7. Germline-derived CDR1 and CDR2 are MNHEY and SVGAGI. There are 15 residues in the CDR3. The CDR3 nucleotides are TGTGCCAGCAGTAACAGGGGACGGCTTAACTATGGCTACACCTTC. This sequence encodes CASSNRGRLNYGYTF.

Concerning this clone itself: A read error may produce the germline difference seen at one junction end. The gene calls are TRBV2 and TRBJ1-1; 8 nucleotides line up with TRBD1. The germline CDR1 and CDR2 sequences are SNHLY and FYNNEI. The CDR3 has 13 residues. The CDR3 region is CASSEIGRGRTGF. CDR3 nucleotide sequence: TGTGCCAGCAGTGAAATCGGCAGGGGGCGCACCGGTTTT.

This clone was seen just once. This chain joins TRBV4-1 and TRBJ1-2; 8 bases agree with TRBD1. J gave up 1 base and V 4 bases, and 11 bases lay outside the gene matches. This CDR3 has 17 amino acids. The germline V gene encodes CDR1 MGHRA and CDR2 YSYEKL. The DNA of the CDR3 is TGCGCCAGCAGCCCTCGGACAGGGTTTGGGGTTAACTATGGCTACACCTTC. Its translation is CASSPRTGFGVNYGYTF.

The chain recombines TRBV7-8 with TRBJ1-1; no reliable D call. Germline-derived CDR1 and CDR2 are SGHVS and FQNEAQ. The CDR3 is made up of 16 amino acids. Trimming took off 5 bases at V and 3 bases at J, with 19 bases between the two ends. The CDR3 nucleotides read TGTGCCAGCAGCCCTCGAAGGAGCCGGTTGCACACTGAAGCTTTCTTT. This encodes CASSPRRSRLHTEAFF.

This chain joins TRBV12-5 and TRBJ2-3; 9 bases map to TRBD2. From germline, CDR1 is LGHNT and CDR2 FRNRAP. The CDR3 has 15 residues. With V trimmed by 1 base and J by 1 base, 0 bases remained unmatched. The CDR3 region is CASGLGTSGTDTQYF. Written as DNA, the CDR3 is TGTGCTAGTGGTTTGGGGACTAGCGGCACAGATACGCAGTATTTT.

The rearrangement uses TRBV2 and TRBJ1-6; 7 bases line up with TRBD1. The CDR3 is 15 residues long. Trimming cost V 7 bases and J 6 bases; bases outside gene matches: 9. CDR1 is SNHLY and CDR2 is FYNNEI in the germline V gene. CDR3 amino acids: CASKREGAGNSPLHF. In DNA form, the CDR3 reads TGTGCCAGCAAAAGAGAGGGGGCTGGTAATTCACCCCTCCACTTT.

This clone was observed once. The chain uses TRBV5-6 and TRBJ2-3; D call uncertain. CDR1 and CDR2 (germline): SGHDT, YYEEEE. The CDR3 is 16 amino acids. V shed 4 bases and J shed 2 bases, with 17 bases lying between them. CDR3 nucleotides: TGTGCCAGCAGCCCCCAGTTTGGGCAAAACACAGATACGCAGTATTTT. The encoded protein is CASSPQFGQNTDTQYF.

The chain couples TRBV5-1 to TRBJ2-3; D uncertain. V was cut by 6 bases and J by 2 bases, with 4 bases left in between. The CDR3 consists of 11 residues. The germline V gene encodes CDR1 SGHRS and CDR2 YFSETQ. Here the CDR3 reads CASTYTDTQYF. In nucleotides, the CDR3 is TGCGCCAGCACCTACACAGATACGCAGTATTTT.

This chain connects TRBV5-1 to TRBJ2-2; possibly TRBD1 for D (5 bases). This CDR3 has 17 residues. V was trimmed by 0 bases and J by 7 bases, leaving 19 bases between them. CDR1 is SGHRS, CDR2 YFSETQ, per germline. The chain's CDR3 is CASSLEFDGWGNGELFF. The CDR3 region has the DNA TGCGCCAGCAGCTTGGAATTCGATGGATGGGGCAACGGGGAGCTGTTTTTT.